Listed below are T cell receptor beta chains from one sample, sequenced in a study of Tregs in tolerant kidney transplant recipients. Here immunoSEQ multiplex PCR was the method, and the copy in TCRdb shows in-frame clones only, minus some. Of nearly 95,000 clones in the sample, more than 85% are singletons; the top ten hold 0.46%. The material sequenced was CD4+ T cells from blood, taken before the transplant. These TCRs come from a human donor who received a combined kidney and bone marrow transplant. CDR3s leave out the opening cysteine and the closing phenylalanine or tryptophan.

J gene,V gene,CDR3 protein
TRBJ2-3,TRBV14,ASSLRLADDTDTQY
TRBJ2-3,TRBV12-2,ASRLAKDRARTDTQY
TRBJ1-4,TRBV4-3,ASSLQLSDEKLF
TRBJ1-4,TRBV27,ASSVSRGAAATNEKLF
TRBJ1-1,TRBV19,ASSTTNLNTEAF
TRBJ1-6,TRBV28,ASSRSGTGISPLH
TRBJ2-3,TRBV5-4,ASSSAGGDTQY
TRBJ1-6,TRBV29-1,SLNGSPNSEDSPLH
TRBJ2-1,TRBV4-3,ASSQGSDAHNEQF
TRBJ1-5,TRBV5-6,ASSLADRRDQPQH
TRBJ1-1,TRBV5-6,ASSTLDRNTEAF
TRBJ2-3,TRBV19,ASSPARTSGGIDTQY
TRBJ2-5,TRBV5-4,ASSLGLAGGQETQY
TRBJ2-3,TRBV4-3,ASSQEGADTDTQY
TRBJ2-7,TRBV5-4,ASSDDRSILYEQY
TRBJ1-6,TRBV2,ARSQGRYSPLH
TRBJ2-2,TRBV2,ASGQATNTGELF
TRBJ2-3,TRBV15,ATSKSLGTDTQY
TRBJ1-1,TRBV6-1,ASSGIRGNTEAF
TRBJ2-7,TRBV13,ASSSSLFGTGGDWSYEQY
TRBJ1-5,TRBV6-6,ASSYGGGQPQH
TRBJ1-4,TRBV6-1,ASSSGGGWEKLF
TRBJ2-3,TRBV7-2,ASSLAVGVRTDTQY
TRBJ2-5,TRBV5-4,ASSLSGQIWETQY
TRBJ2-7,TRBV7-2,ASSLGLPRDSSYEQY
TRBJ2-3,TRBV29-1,SVTTSGSTDTQY
TRBJ2-5,TRBV5-4,ASSSAGGETQY
TRBJ2-3,TRBV5-1,ASWTGITDTQY
TRBJ2-6,TRBV2,ASRVWSGANVLT
TRBJ2-7,TRBV12-5,ASGFDRAYEQY
TRBJ2-4,TRBV19,ASSIRERNIQY
TRBJ1-5,TRBV11-2,ASSSSGGAGQPQH